This TCR beta chain was obtained from a study of T cell responses to AZD1222 COVID-19 vaccine. Repertoires were generated with immunoSEQ multiplex PCR, while TCRdb's copy carries only in-frame clones and drops some. The sample yields some 100,000 clones, just over 90% seen once. This sample comprised peripheral blood, obtained on day 0 of AZD1222 vaccination. This clonotype was obtained from an adult in good health.

CDR3 loop: CASSLRGTVGNSPLHF. CDR3 DNA sequence: TGTGCCAGCAGTTTACGTGGGACAGTTGGTAATTCACCCCTCCACTTT. The chain is built from TRBV27 and TRBJ1-6, with 7 bases matching TRBD1. Per germline, CDR1 MNHEY and CDR2 SMNVEV (reference sequence). This CDR3 is 16 amino acids long. V lost 2 bases to trimming and J lost 6 bases; unmatched junction nucleotides: 7.